Following are 9 T cell receptor beta chains from one sample sequenced in a study of T-cell memory formation after mild COVID-19. TCRdb fed the 5' RACE reads into MiXCR, producing one record per CDR3 protein. This table has around 250,000 distinct CDR3 sequences, 15% to 20% appearing once. The sample was PBMCs or a T cell subset sorted from them (not recorded which). All receptors derive from a man in his late teens or twenties who had mild COVID-19 (a few samples of this study predate the infection). Cell type and time point are not known.

The sample holds a few counts of this clonotype. V and J are TRBV5-1 and TRBJ1-2, with D perhaps matching TRBD1 (5 bases). V lost 0 bases and J lost 3, with 12 bases in between. The germline CDR1 and CDR2 sequences are SGHRS and YFSETQ. CDR3 length: 15 residues. The CDR3 is CASSLVPGLDYGYTF. CDR3 bases: TGCGCCAGCAGCTTGGTGCCAGGGTTGGACTATGGCTACACCTTC.

This clonotype was counted between two and nine times. The CDR3 region is CASRASALEQYF. Here the CDR3 DNA reads TGTGCCAGCAGGGCTTCAGCCCTCGAGCAGTACTTC. The V call is TRBV7-9, the J call TRBJ2-7; D ambiguous. Trimming removed 6 bases at V and 6 bases at J, with 12 bases between. The CDR3 extends over 12 amino acids. Germline V gene data show CDR1 as SEHNR and CDR2 as FQNEAQ (reference sequence).

V is TRBV7-9 and J is TRBJ1-2; no firm D call. CDR1 SEHNR and CDR2 FQNEAQ come from the germline V gene (reference sequence). CDR3 length: 15 residues. Deletions cut 5 bases from V and 0 bases from J, with 13 bases between. Written as DNA, the CDR3 is TGTGCCAGCAGCCCGGGCACGGGAGCTAACTATGGCTACACCTTC. It yields the protein CASSPGTGANYGYTF.

This clonotype was detected a few times. The chain is built from TRBV30 and TRBJ1-1; D remains unclear. V was shortened by 3 bases and J by 7 bases, with 12 bases between the two germline ends. Germline V gene lookup returns CDR1 GTSNPN and CDR2 SVGIG (reference sequence). This CDR3 spans 12 amino acids. CDR3 nucleotides: TGTGCCTGGAGCGACCCTGAACTTGAAGCTTTCTTT. This gives the protein CAWSDPELEAFF. Looking up the rest from reference TRBV30 and TRBJ1-1 gives the full variable domain: SQTIHQWPATLVQPVGSPLSLECTVEGTSNPNLYWYRQAAGRGLQLLFYSVGIGQISSEVPQNLSASRPQDRQFILSSKKLLLSDSGFYLCAWSDPELEAFFGQGTRLTVV.

The chain has TRBV7-2 and TRBJ1-6; D is unclear. The V end was cut by 5 bases, the J end by 10 bases, with 9 bases between. The CDR3 contains 12 residues. Germline CDR1 reads SGHTA; CDR2 reads FQGNSA. The CDR3 is CASSTRGSPLHF. CDR3 nucleotides: TGTGCCAGCAGCACTAGAGGCTCACCCCTCCACTTT.

The chain uses TRBV15 and TRBJ1-2; D is undetermined. Per the germline V gene, CDR1 is LNHNV and CDR2 is YYDKDF (reference sequence). The CDR3 sequence is 13 residues long. Trimming pared 0 bases from V and 3 bases from J, leaving 5 bases between. The CDR3 is CATSRDPDYGYTF. The DNA for the CDR3 is TGTGCCACCAGCAGAGATCCCGACTATGGCTACACCTTC.

J is TRBJ2-7 and V is TRBV5-8; D is undetermined. This CDR3 comprises 11 residues. Trimming cost V 5 bases and J 3 bases, with 6 bases left between them. Germline CDR1 SGHTS, CDR2 YDEGEE. CDR3: CASSKRYEQYV. CDR3 in DNA: TGTGCCAGCAGTAAGCGCTACGAGCAGTACGTC.

This clonotype was counted at least ten times. This chain uses TRBV4-1 with TRBJ1-6, with TRBD1 matching 8 bases. J gave up 8 bases and V 0 bases, and 18 bases lay outside the gene matches. The CDR3 covers 20 residues. CDR1 is MGHRA and CDR2 is YSYEKL in the germline V gene. DNA of the CDR3: TGCGCCAGCAGCCAAGAACCTACATTAGGACAGGGAAGTGTATATTCACCCCTCCACTTT. Its protein product is CASSQEPTLGQGSVYSPLHF.

V is TRBV2 and J is TRBJ1-1; D unresolved. CDR3 length equals 12 residues. Germline CDR1 is SNHLY and CDR2 is FYNNEI. V dropped 6 bases and J dropped 5 bases, with 10 bases sitting between them. In DNA form, the CDR3 reads TGTGCCAGCAGCGACCCAGGTACTGAAGCTTTCTTT. Its protein is CASSDPGTEAFF.